The present TCR beta chain was sequenced within a study of OX40 agonist ivuxolimab in advanced cancers. Turning to the study itself: Those treated in dose escalation had hepatocellular carcinoma, melanoma, renal cell cancer or head and neck cancer. Findings of the study overall: Nonresponders included some who also had low normalized T-cell clonal expansion. Researchers did not establish what antigens the expanded peripheral T cells target. Expanded clones were, on average, more numerous among CD8+ T cells than CD4+.

The CDR3 is made up of 13 amino acids. Germline V gives CDR1 MNHNY, CDR2 SVGAGI (reference sequence). Sequencing was performed with immunoSEQ multiplex PCR; in TCRdb, only in-frame clones are kept and a portion is missing. This sample has fewer than 30,000 clones, with about 88% found just once. Remarks on this clone: Antigen: not known. One end of the junction does not line up with germline, which may come from a read error.

This rearrangement joins TRBV6-6 to TRBJ1-2; TRBD1 might be the D (5 bases). This receptor was identified in an adult with an advanced solid tumor such as melanoma, head and neck, liver or kidney cancer. This specimen was CD4+ or CD8+ T cells sorted from blood, taken in a trial of the OX40 agonist ivuxolimab. The CDR3, as DNA: TGTGCCATCAGTTATTTAGGGGTCGATGGCTGCACCTTC. Amino acids: CAISYLGVDGCTF.